This entry is about one T cell receptor beta chain. Its antigen is not identified. An end of the junction differs from the germline gene, which may be a read error. The data originate from a study of T cell responses to AZD1222 COVID-19 vaccine. The germline V gene encodes CDR1 SGHAT and CDR2 FQNNGV. The length of the CDR3 is 12 residues. General observations from the study: Females made up more of the donors, who were largely white British, and clonal diversity may have come out too low. Repertoires were collected only later (after the peak T cell response had occurred). Reports say nearly half of spike-specific TCRs go after unmutated variant regions. Vaccine-associated CD4 TCRs ranged over spike, dominating at 160-218 and 743-854.

TCRdb's table, derived via immunoSEQ multiplex PCR, lists solely in-frame clones and lacks some. The sample carries about 110,000 clones, over 85% recorded once. The sample consisted of peripheral blood, taken on day 0 of AZD1222 vaccination. The genes are TRBV11-2 and TRBJ2-3, with D maybe TRBD2 (5 bases). This sequence was found in an adult in good health. Here the CDR3 DNA reads TGTGCCAGCAGCTTAGATTTAACGGCGGGCCATTTT. This codes for CASSLDLTAGHF.